One sample yielded the 5 T cell receptor beta chains listed below, sequenced in a study of cytomegalovirus exposure and HLA in healthy donors. Researchers ran the PCR with 60 Vbeta and 13 Jbeta primers. Clones were sequenced by immunoSEQ multiplex PCR, and TCRdb holds only the in-frame ones, with some missing. The data show tens of thousands of clones, 80% to 90% seen once. Sequenced material: PBMCs. These receptor sequences come from a man aged 18 to 29 in good health and CMV-seronegative.

V usage is TRBV15 and J usage is TRBJ1-4; possibly TRBD1 for D (6 bases). Trimming stripped 8 bases from V and 8 bases from J, with 18 bases between. Germline V CDR1 and CDR2: LNHNV, YYDKDF (reference sequence). The CDR3 contains 14 residues. The CDR3 region is CATAAQGRGEKLFF. The CDR3 DNA reads TGTGCCACCGCTGCACAGGGTCGAGGGGAAAAACTGTTTTTT.

The chain employs TRBV28 and TRBJ2-3; 9 bases line up with TRBD1. The CDR3 is made up of 15 amino acids. Germline assignment: CDR1 MDHEN and CDR2 SYDVKM. Germline trimming cut 6 bases from V and 8 bases from J; bases unmatched to any gene: 12. CDR3 DNA sequence: TGTGCCAGCAGCTTAAGGGACAGGGTGGATGTTACGCAGTATTTT. It yields the protein CASSLRDRVDVTQYF. The complete variable domain, with remaining parts taken from reference TRBV28 and TRBJ2-3, reads DVKVTQSSRYLVKRTGEKVFLECVQDMDHENMFWYRQDPGLGLRLIYFSYDVKMKEKGDIPEGYSVSREKKERFSLILESASTNQTSMYLCASSLRDRVDVTQYFGPGTRLTVL.

The V gene is TRBV5-8, the J gene TRBJ2-1; TRBD1 is a possible D gene (6 bases). This CDR3 region has 16 residues. The germline gives CDR1 SGHTS, CDR2 YDEGEE. Trimming left V 0 bases short and J 4 bases short, with 14 bases between. CDR3 region: CASSLAPTGPYNEQFF. The CDR3 DNA reads as TGTGCCAGCAGCTTGGCGCCGACAGGCCCTTACAATGAGCAGTTCTTC.

This chain uses TRBV10-3 with TRBJ1-5; D gene ambiguous. This CDR3 spans 14 amino acids. Trimming removed 4 bases at V and 6 bases at J, with 13 bases between. CDR1 and CDR2 from the germline V gene are ENHRY and SYGVKD. CDR3 residues: CAISGWQVGQPQHF. The CDR3 bases are TGTGCCATCAGTGGGTGGCAGGTTGGTCAGCCCCAGCATTTT.

This clone was observed a few times. The chain has TRBV7-2 and TRBJ2-5; 13 bases are shared with TRBD2. CDR1 and CDR2 from the germline V gene are SGHTA and FQGNSA. The CDR3 has 15 amino acids. With 4 bases clipped from V and 4 bases from J, the junction kept 3 bases outside the gene matches. CDR3 region: CASSSRLAGGETQYF. Here the CDR3 DNA reads TGTGCCAGCAGCTCTAGACTAGCGGGAGGAGAGACCCAGTACTTC.